What follows are 18 T cell receptor beta chains derived from one specimen sequenced in a study of blood T cell repertoires in COVID-19. Generated by immunoSEQ multiplex PCR, the TCRdb table keeps only in-frame clones and is missing some. This sample has around 300,000 clones, with 75% to 90% found just once. What was sequenced was peripheral blood. These receptors all come from a woman in her twenties or thirties who had recovered from COVID-19.

This clone was detected only once. The gene calls are TRBV5-1 and TRBJ1-1; tentatively, D is TRBD1 (5 bases). The V end lost 0 bases, the J end lost 11 bases, and 17 bases lay between the germline ends. Germline V lookup: CDR1 SGHRS, CDR2 YFSETQ. CDR3 length: 14 amino acids. CDR3 in amino acids: CASSLGQGSNRAFF. The CDR3 DNA is TGCGCCAGCAGCTTGGGTCAGGGTAGCAACAGGGCTTTCTTT.

The chain carries TRBV2 and TRBJ2-3, with D perhaps TRBD2 (5 bases). Trimming pared 7 bases from V and 0 bases from J, leaving 8 bases between. The CDR3 is 13 amino acids. CDR1 and CDR2 from the germline V gene are SNHLY and FYNNEI. The CDR3 DNA follows: TGTGCCAGCACCTCGGGAAGCACAGATACGCAGTATTTT. This sequence encodes CASTSGSTDTQYF.

The V call is TRBV19, the J call TRBJ1-1; D is uncertain. Per germline, CDR1 LNHDA and CDR2 SQIVND (reference sequence). Trimming left V 5 bases short and J 5 bases short, with 12 bases between. CDR3 length: 13 amino acids. The CDR3, as DNA: TGTGCCAGTAGTCCGCGGACGGGAACTGAAGCTTTCTTT. Protein sequence: CASSPRTGTEAFF.

The chain couples TRBV6-4 to TRBJ2-1; TRBD2 agrees at 10 bases. J was trimmed by 7 bases and V by 3 bases; bases with no gene match: 6. The germline gives CDR1 MRHNA, CDR2 SNTAGT. The CDR3 runs to 15 residues. In nucleotides, the CDR3 is TGTGCCAGCAGTGAAATAGCGGGAGGTTGGAATGAGCAGTTCTTC. Its protein product is CASSEIAGGWNEQFF.

This sequence joins TRBV28 and TRBJ1-1; weak D call: TRBD1 (5 bases). This CDR3 comprises 14 residues. V lost 7 bases to trimming and J lost 4 bases, with 16 bases between them. Germline V gene data show CDR1 as MDHEN and CDR2 as SYDVKM. The CDR3 here is CASTNVGGGTEAFF. The CDR3 DNA follows: TGTGCCAGCACCAACGTGGGGGGGGGCACTGAAGCTTTCTTT.

The V gene is TRBV10-1, the J gene TRBJ2-3, with TRBD2 matching 7 bases. Germline V CDR1 and CDR2: WNHNN, SYGVQD (reference sequence). CDR3 size: 13 residues. V dropped 4 bases and J dropped 4; count of bases not matched to a gene: 2. The CDR3 loop reads CASSAGGPDTQYF. The CDR3 DNA is TGCGCCAGCAGTGCGGGGGGACCAGATACGCAGTATTTT.

For the CDR3, the DNA is TGTGCCAGCAGTGATCAGGGGTCGGGAACTGAAGCTTTCTTT. Its protein product is CASSDQGSGTEAFF. The chain is built from TRBV2 and TRBJ1-1, with a tentative D call TRBD1 (6 bases). Germline values: CDR1 SNHLY, CDR2 FYNNEI. This CDR3 spans 14 amino acids. V lost 3 bases to trimming and J lost 5 bases, with 13 bases between them.

This clone was detected once. The V and J genes are TRBV5-1 and TRBJ2-3; no reliable D call. Germline assignment: CDR1 SGHRS and CDR2 YFSETQ. This CDR3 spans 15 amino acids. The germline V and J ends were trimmed by 0 bases and 2 bases, with 10 bases remaining between them. The CDR3 sequence: CASSLAPLPTDTQYF. As DNA, the CDR3 is TGCGCCAGCAGCTTGGCCCCCCTTCCCACAGATACGCAGTATTTT.

The CDR3 nucleotides are TGCAGCGTGCAGCGGGGGGCCCACCCTGAGCAGTTCTTC. Translated, it gives CSVQRGAHPEQFF. This chain connects TRBV29-1 to TRBJ2-1, with TRBD2 matching over 9 bases. Trimming took 6 bases from V and 9 from J; bases not matched to a gene: 9. Per the germline V gene, CDR1 is SQVTM and CDR2 is ANQGSEA. The CDR3 covers 13 residues.

The chain joins TRBV3-1 (or the pseudogene TRBV3-2) to TRBJ2-6; 11 bases are shared with TRBD1. CDR3 size: 17 residues. V lost 4 bases to trimming and J lost 1 base; unmatched junction nucleotides: 3. Germline CDR1 is LGHDT and CDR2 is YNNKEL (reference sequence). CDR3 loop: CASSLGTGGSGANVLTF. CDR3 nucleotides: TGTGCCAGCAGCCTCGGGACAGGGGGATCTGGGGCCAACGTCCTGACTTTC.

The chain combines TRBV10-3 with TRBJ2-5; 10 bases match TRBD2. The CDR3 contains 15 residues. The trim removed 7 bases at V and 1 base at J, leaving 6 bases unmatched. Per germline, CDR1 ENHRY and CDR2 SYGVKD. DNA for the CDR3: TGTGCCATCAAGGGTAGCGGGGGGACCCAAGAGACCCAGTACTTC. Residues: CAIKGSGGTQETQYF.

V usage is TRBV28 and J usage is TRBJ1-3; 10 bases line up with TRBD1. Unmatched junction bases numbered 8, after V lost 5 bases and J lost 4 bases. Germline V gene data show CDR1 as MDHEN and CDR2 as SYDVKM. CDR3 length equals 16 residues. The CDR3 here is CASSTPGQGTGNTIYF. CDR3 coding DNA: TGTGCCAGCAGTACCCCGGGACAGGGGACGGGAAACACCATATATTTT.

The rearrangement uses TRBV25-1 and TRBJ2-5; 7 positions agree with TRBD2. The CDR3 has 14 residues. The V gene end was trimmed by 1 base and the J gene end by 5 bases; junction bases not matched to a gene: 4. Germline V gene lookup returns CDR1 MGHDK and CDR2 SYGVNS. The CDR3 DNA is TGTGCCAGCAGTGAATTGGGAGGGCGGGAGACCCAGTACTTC. Protein product: CASSELGGRETQYF. Variable domain in full (rest from reference TRBV25-1 and TRBJ2-5): EADIYQTPRYLVIGTGKKITLECSQTMGHDKMYWYQQDPGMELHLIHYSYGVNSTEKGDLSSESTVSRIRTEHFPLTLESARPSHTSQYLCASSELGGRETQYFGPGTRLLVL.

This clone showed up just a few times. V and J are TRBV6-5 and TRBJ1-5, with D possibly being TRBD1 (6 bases). Germline assignment: CDR1 MNHEY and CDR2 SVGAGI. The CDR3 runs 13 residues. The V gene lost 5 bases and the J gene lost 8 bases, with 13 bases spanning the gap. The CDR3 nucleotides read TGTGCCAGCAGTCCCGGCGCAGGGGAGCCCCAGCATTTT. It encodes CASSPGAGEPQHF.

V and J are TRBV4-1 and TRBJ1-2; no definite D call. Between the trimmed V and J ends, which lost 2 bases and 4 bases, there was a span of 14 bases. The CDR3 loop spans 15 amino acids. The germline gives CDR1 MGHRA, CDR2 YSYEKL. As DNA, the CDR3 is TGCGCCAGCAGCCAACTGCCGGGATCCGGCTATGGCTACACCTTC. Translated, it gives CASSQLPGSGYGYTF.

The chain joins TRBV29-1 to TRBJ1-3, with 11 bases that match TRBD1. The trim removed 7 bases at V and 7 bases at J, leaving 6 bases unmatched. This CDR3 has 13 amino acids. In germline, CDR1 is SQVTM, CDR2 ANQGSEA. DNA of the CDR3: TGCAGCGGGACCGGGACAGGGGGTAACACCATATATTTT. Translation: CSGTGTGGNTIYF.

The V call is TRBV9, the J call TRBJ2-3, with D maybe TRBD2 (6 bases). Deletions cut 4 bases from V and 4 bases from J, with 19 bases between. Germline CDR1 reads SGDLS; CDR2 reads YYNGEE. CDR3 size: 16 residues. The CDR3 is CASSPRRDLWADTQYF. CDR3 sequence (DNA): TGTGCCAGCAGCCCCCGGCGGGATCTCTGGGCAGATACGCAGTATTTT.

The CDR3 loop is CASPDRGLGQPQHF. In nucleotides, the CDR3 is TGTGCCAGCCCGGACAGGGGGTTGGGTCAGCCCCAGCATTTT. The rearrangement joins TRBV6-5 to TRBJ1-5; 10 bases match TRBD1. The germline CDR1 and CDR2 sequences are MNHEY and SVGAGI. J gave up 6 bases and V 8 bases, and 7 bases lay outside the gene matches. CDR3 length: 14 residues.